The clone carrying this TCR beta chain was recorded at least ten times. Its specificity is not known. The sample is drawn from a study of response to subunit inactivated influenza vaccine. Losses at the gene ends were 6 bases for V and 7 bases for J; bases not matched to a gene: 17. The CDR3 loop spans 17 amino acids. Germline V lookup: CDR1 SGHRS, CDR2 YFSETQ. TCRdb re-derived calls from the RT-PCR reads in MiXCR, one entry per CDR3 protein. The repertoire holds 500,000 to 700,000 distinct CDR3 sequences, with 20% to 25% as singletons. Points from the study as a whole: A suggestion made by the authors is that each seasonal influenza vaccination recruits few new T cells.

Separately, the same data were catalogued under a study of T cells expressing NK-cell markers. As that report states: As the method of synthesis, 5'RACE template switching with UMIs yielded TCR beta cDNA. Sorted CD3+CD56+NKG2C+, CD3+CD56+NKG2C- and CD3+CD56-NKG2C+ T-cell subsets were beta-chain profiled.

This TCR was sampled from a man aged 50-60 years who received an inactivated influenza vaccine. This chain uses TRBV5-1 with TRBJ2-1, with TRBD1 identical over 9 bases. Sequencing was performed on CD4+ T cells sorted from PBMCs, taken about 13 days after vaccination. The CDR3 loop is CASNPSFPGQGRNEQFF. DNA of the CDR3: TGCGCCAGCAACCCATCTTTTCCGGGACAGGGTCGGAATGAGCAGTTCTTC.